This T cell receptor beta chain was obtained from a study of cytomegalovirus exposure and HLA in healthy donors. Study conclusions and caveats: A later examination showed that TCR association rates differed by HLA locus, with DRB1 most and HLA-C fewest.

In the case of this clone: Its specificity is unknown.

60 Vbeta and 13 Jbeta primers were used in PCR. Here immunoSEQ multiplex PCR was the method, and the copy in TCRdb shows in-frame clones only, minus some. The profile covers over 80,000 clones, with roughly four fifths appearing a single time and about 4.9% taken by the ten largest. CDR1 LNHDA and CDR2 SQIVND come from the germline V gene (reference sequence). The CDR3 runs to 11 residues. V gave up 5 bases and J gave up 7 bases, with 9 bases separating them. Sequencing used PBMCs. This receptor was identified in a man aged 40-49 years in good health and CMV-seropositive. V gene TRBV19 combines with J gene TRBJ2-7; D may be TRBD1 (5 bases). Written as DNA, the CDR3 is TGTGCCAGTAGTGACAGTAAGGAGCAGTACTTC. Translating it yields CASSDSKEQYF.